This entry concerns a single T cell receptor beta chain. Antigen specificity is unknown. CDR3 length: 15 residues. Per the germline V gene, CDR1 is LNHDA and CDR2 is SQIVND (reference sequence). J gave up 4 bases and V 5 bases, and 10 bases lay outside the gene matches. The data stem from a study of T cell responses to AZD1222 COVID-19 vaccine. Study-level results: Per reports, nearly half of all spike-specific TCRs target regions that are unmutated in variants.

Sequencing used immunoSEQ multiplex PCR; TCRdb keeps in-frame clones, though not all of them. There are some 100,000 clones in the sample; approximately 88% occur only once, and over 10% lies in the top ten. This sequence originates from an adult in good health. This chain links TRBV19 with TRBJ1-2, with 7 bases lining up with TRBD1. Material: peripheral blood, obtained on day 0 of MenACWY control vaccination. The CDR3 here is CASSSRQGLSYGYTF. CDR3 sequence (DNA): TGTGCCAGTAGTTCTCGACAGGGTTTATCCTATGGCTACACCTTC.